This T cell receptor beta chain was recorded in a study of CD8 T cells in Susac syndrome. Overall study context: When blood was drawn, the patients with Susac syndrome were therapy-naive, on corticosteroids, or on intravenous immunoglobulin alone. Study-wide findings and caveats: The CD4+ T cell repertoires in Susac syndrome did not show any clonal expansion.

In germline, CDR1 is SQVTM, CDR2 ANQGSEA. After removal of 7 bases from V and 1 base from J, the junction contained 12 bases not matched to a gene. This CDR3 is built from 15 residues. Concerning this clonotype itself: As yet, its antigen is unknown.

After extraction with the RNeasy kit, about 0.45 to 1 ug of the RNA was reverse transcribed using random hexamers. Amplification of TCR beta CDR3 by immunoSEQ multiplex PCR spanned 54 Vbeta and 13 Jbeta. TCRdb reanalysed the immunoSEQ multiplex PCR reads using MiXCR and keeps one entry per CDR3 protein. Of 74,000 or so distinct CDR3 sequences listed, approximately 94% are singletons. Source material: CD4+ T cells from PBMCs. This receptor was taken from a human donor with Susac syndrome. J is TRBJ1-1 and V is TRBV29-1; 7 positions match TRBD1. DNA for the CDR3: TGCAGCGGGAGGCCCACAGGGGTGGGGAACACTGAAGCTTTCTTT. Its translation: CSGRPTGVGNTEAFF.